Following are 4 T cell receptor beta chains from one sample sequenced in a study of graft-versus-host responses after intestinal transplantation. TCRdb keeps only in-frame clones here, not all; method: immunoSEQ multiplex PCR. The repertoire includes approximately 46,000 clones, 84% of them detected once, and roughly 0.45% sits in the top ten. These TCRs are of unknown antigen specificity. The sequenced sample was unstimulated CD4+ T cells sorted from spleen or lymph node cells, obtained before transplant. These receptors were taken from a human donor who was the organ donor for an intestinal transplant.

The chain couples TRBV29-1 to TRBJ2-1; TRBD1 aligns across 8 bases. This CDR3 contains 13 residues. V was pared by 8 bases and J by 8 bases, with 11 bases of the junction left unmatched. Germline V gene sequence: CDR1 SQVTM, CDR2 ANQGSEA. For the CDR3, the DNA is TGCAGCACGGACAGGGCCTTGAGGGATGAGCAGTTCTTC. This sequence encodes CSTDRALRDEQFF.

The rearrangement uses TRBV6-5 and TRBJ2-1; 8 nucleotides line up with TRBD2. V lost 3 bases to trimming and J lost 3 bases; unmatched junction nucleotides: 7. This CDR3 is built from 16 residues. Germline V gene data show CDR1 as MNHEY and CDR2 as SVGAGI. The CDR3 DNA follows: TGTGCCAGCAGTTATGAAGGCGGGAGGTTCTACAATGAGCAGTTCTTC. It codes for CASSYEGGRFYNEQFF.

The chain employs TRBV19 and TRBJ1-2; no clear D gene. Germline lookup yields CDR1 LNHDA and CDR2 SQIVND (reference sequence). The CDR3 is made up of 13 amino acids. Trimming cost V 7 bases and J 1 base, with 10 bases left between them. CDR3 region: CASKTNRNYGYTF. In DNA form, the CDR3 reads TGTGCCAGTAAGACGAACCGTAACTATGGCTACACCTTC.

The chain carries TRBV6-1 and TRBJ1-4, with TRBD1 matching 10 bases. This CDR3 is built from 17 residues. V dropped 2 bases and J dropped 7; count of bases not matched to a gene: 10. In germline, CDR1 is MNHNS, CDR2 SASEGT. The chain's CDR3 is CASSEPSWTGGIEKLFF. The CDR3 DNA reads TGTGCCAGCAGTGAACCCTCCTGGACAGGGGGTATTGAAAAACTGTTTTTT.